What follows are 10 T cell receptor beta chains derived from one specimen sequenced in a study of blood T cells in healthy people across ages. Through a sample-barcoded 5' primer and a J-beta primer mix, a second PCR was run for about 6 to 12 cycles. TCRdb re-called the 5' RACE reads through MiXCR, storing one row per CDR3 protein. Here the sample spans 1.8 million or so distinct CDR3 sequences, roughly two fifths being singletons. The material sequenced was blood. The receptors come from a human donor in good health.

The chain uses TRBV7-2 and TRBJ1-4; no reliable D call. Germline-derived CDR1 and CDR2 are SGHTA and FQGNSA. This CDR3 spans 17 amino acids. Trimming removed 3 bases at V and 0 bases at J, with 14 bases between. CDR3 coding DNA: TGTGCCAGCAGCTTGAGGGTTAGGGCAACAACTAATGAAAAACTGTTTTTT. Translated, it gives CASSLRVRATTNEKLFF.

The chain uses TRBV3-1 and TRBJ1-2; weak D call: TRBD1 (5 bases). CDR3 length equals 15 residues. The germline gives CDR1 LGHDT, CDR2 YNNKEL (reference sequence). The V end was cut by 0 bases, the J end by 4 bases, with 12 bases between. The CDR3 region is CASSQDLGAIYGYTF. The CDR3 nucleotides are TGTGCCAGCAGCCAAGATCTTGGGGCAATCTATGGCTACACCTTC. Drawing the rest from reference TRBV3-1 and TRBJ1-2, the complete variable domain is DTAVSQTPKYLVTQMGNDKSIKCEQNLGHDTMYWYKQDSKKFLKIMFSYNNKELIINETVPNRFSPKSPDKAHLNLHINSLELGDSAVYFCASSQDLGAIYGYTFGSGTRLTVV.

This clonotype was seen repeatedly, ten times or more. The V and J genes are TRBV5-6 and TRBJ2-7; no reliable D call. The germline V gene has CDR1 SGHDT and CDR2 YYEEEE. Trimming shortened V by 2 bases and J by 6 bases, and 9 bases separated the two germline ends. This CDR3 region has 12 residues. The CDR3 region is CASSFSVGEQYF. The CDR3, as DNA: TGTGCCAGCAGCTTCTCGGTGGGCGAGCAGTACTTC.

The J gene is TRBJ2-1, the V gene TRBV20-1; 14 bases are shared with TRBD2. V shed 6 bases, J shed 10 bases, and the junction held 8 bases outside the gene matches. Germline V gene lookup returns CDR1 DFQATT and CDR2 SNEGSKA (reference sequence). The CDR3 consists of 14 residues. CDR3 residues: CSAMTSGGGEEQFF. In DNA form, the CDR3 reads TGCAGTGCAATGACTAGCGGGGGGGGAGAGGAGCAGTTCTTC.

This clonotype was counted a few times. This chain joins TRBV28 and TRBJ1-2; D ambiguous. Between the trimmed V and J ends, which lost 4 bases and 3 bases, there was a span of 21 bases. Germline CDR1 is MDHEN and CDR2 is SYDVKM. The CDR3 has 17 amino acids. CDR3 amino acids: CASSSEGLASWDYGYTF. The CDR3 bases are TGTGCCAGCAGTTCCGAAGGCCTCGCATCGTGGGACTATGGCTACACCTTC.

CDR3: CATQDGLGYGYTF. The CDR3 DNA follows: TGTGCCACCCAGGACGGATTGGGCTATGGCTACACCTTC. The V gene is TRBV24-1, the J gene TRBJ1-2, with D unresolved. The germline CDR1 and CDR2 sequences are KGHDR and SFDVKD. The CDR3 is made up of 13 amino acids. Trimming removed 9 bases at V and 4 bases at J, with 14 bases between.

This clonotype was recorded a few times. The chain has TRBV20-1 and TRBJ1-2, with 7 bases aligning to TRBD1. Germline V gives CDR1 DFQATT, CDR2 SNEGSKA (reference sequence). V lost 1 base and J lost 5; bases outside the gene matches: 7. CDR3 length: 14 residues. As DNA, the CDR3 is TGCAGTGCTAGAGCGCAAACAGGGGAATATGGCTACACCTTC. Amino acid sequence: CSARAQTGEYGYTF.

The rearrangement links TRBV5-1 to TRBJ1-1, with D tentatively TRBD1 (5 bases). The germline CDR1 and CDR2 sequences are SGHRS and YFSETQ. This CDR3 has 17 residues. The V end lost 2 bases, the J end lost 0 bases, and 17 bases lay between the germline ends. The CDR3: CASSFGRVGMMNTEAFF. CDR3 DNA: TGCGCCAGCAGCTTCGGCAGGGTAGGTATGATGAACACTGAAGCTTTCTTT. Using reference TRBV5-1 and TRBJ1-1 for the parts outside the CDR3, the full variable domain is KAGVTQTPRYLIKTRGQQVTLSCSPISGHRSVSWYQQTPGQGLQFLFEYFSETQRNKGNFPGRFSGRQFSNSRSEMNVSTLELGDSALYLCASSFGRVGMMNTEAFFGQGTRLTVV.

The rearrangement uses TRBV29-1 and TRBJ1-2; 7 nucleotides match TRBD1. Germline-derived CDR1 and CDR2 are SQVTM and ANQGSEA. V lost 7 bases to trimming and J lost 6 bases; unmatched junction nucleotides: 8. The CDR3 runs 12 residues. The CDR3 DNA is TGCAGCGCTTCGGACAGGTCAGATGGCTACACCTTC. Protein product: CSASDRSDGYTF.

This clonotype was found a few times. The chain has TRBV12-3 or TRBV12-4 and TRBJ1-4, with D possibly matching TRBD1 (5 bases). The length of the CDR3 is 12 residues. Trimming shortened V by 7 bases and J by 8 bases, and 11 bases separated the two germline ends. The CDR3 nucleotides read TGTGCCAGCAACGCGCGGGGGGAAAAACTGTTTTTT. It codes for CASNARGEKLFF.